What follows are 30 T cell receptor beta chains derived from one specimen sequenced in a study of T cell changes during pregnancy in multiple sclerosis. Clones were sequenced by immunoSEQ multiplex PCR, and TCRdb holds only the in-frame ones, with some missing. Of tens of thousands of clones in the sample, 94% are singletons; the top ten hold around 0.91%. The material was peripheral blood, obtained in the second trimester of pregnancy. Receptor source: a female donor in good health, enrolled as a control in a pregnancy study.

CDR3 DNA: TGTGCCACCAGCAGAGATGTGACAAGGAACACCGGGGAGCTGTTTTTT. Its translation: CATSRDVTRNTGELFF. The rearrangement joins TRBV15 to TRBJ2-2; D is uncertain. Germline CDR1 is LNHNV and CDR2 is YYDKDF (reference sequence). Trimming shortened V by 0 bases and J by 1 base, and 9 bases separated the two germline ends. There are 16 residues in the CDR3.

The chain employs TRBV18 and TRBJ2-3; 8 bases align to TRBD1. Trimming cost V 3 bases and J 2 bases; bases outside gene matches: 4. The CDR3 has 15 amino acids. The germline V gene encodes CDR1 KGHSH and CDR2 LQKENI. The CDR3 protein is CASSPRQGTTDTQYF. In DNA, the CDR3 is TGTGCCAGCTCACCCCGACAGGGGACCACAGATACGCAGTATTTT.

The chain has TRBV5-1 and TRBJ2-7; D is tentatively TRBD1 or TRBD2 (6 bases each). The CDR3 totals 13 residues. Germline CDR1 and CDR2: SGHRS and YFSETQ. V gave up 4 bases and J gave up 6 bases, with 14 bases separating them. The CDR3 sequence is CASSVGGTGEQYF. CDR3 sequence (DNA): TGCGCCAGCAGCGTGGGGGGCACCGGCGAGCAGTACTTC.

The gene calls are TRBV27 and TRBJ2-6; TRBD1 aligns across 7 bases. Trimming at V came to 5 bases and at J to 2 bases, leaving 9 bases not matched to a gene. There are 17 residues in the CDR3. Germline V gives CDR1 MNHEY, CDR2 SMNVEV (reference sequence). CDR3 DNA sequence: TGTGCCAGCAGTGAAGGGGGCGCCGGTCCTGGGGCCAACGTCCTGACTTTC. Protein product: CASSEGGAGPGANVLTF.

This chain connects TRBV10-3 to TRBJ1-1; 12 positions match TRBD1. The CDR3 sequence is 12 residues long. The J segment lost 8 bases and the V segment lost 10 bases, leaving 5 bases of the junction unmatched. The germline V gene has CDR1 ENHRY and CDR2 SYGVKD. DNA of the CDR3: TGTGCCAGCCGGGACAGGGGGCCCGAAGCTTTCTTT. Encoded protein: CASRDRGPEAFF.

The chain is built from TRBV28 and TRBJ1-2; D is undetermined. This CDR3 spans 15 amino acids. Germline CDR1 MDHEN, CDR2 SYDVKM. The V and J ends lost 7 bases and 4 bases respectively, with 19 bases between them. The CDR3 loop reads CASIAAGKDRYGYTF. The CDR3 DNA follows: TGTGCCAGCATCGCGGCGGGCAAGGACCGCTATGGCTACACCTTC.

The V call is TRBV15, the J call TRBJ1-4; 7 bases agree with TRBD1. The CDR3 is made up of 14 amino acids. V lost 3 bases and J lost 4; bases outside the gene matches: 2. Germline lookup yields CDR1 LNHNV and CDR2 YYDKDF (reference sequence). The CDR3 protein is CATSSGTVNEKLFF. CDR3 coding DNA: TGTGCCACCAGCAGCGGGACAGTTAATGAAAAACTGTTTTTT.

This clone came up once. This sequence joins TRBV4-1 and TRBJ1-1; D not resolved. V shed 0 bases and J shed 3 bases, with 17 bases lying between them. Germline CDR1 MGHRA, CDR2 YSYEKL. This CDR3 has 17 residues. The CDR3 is CASSQDHRPTGYTEAFF. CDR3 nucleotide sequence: TGCGCCAGCAGCCAAGATCATAGGCCGACGGGGTACACTGAAGCTTTCTTT.

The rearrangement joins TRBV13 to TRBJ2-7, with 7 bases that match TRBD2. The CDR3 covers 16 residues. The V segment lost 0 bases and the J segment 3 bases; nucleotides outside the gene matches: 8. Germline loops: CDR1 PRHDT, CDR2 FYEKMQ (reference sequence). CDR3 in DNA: TGTGCCAGCAGCTTAGGCCTGGCGGGAGAAGTCTACGAGCAGTACTTC. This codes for CASSLGLAGEVYEQYF.

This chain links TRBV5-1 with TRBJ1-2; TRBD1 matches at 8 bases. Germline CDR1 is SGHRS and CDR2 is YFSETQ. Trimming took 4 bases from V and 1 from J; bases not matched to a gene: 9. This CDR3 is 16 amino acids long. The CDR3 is CASSPKRTGINYGYTF. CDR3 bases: TGCGCCAGCAGCCCAAAGAGGACAGGGATTAACTATGGCTACACCTTC.

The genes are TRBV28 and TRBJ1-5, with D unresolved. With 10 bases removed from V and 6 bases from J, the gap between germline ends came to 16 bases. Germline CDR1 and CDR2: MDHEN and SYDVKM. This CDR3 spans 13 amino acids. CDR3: CATGNGAGQPQHF. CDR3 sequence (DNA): TGTGCCACCGGGAACGGCGCCGGTCAGCCCCAGCATTTT.

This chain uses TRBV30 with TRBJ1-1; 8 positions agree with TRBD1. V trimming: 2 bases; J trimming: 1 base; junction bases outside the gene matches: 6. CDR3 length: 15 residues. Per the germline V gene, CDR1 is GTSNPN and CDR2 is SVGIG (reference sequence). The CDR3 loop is CAWSLTTGANTEAFF. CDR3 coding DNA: TGTGCCTGGAGTCTCACGACAGGGGCGAACACTGAAGCTTTCTTT.

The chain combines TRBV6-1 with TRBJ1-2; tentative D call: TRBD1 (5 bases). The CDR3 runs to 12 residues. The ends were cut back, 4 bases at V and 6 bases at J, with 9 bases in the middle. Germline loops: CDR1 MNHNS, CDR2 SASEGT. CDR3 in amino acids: CASSGQTHGYTF. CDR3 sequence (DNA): TGTGCCAGCAGTGGACAGACTCATGGCTACACCTTC.

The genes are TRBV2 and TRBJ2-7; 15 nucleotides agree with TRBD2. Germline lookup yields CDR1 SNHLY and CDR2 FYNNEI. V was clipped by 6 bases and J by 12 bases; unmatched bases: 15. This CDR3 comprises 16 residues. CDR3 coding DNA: TGTGCCAGCAGCCCGGGACTAGCGGGAGGCCCGGGTTTGGCGTACTTC. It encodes CASSPGLAGGPGLAYF.

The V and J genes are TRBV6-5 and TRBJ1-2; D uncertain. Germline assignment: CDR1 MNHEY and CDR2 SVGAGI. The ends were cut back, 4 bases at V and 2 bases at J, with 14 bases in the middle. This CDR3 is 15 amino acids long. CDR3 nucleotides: TGTGCCAGCAGTTCCCCTCGGACTTCGAACTATGGCTACACCTTC. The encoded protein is CASSSPRTSNYGYTF.

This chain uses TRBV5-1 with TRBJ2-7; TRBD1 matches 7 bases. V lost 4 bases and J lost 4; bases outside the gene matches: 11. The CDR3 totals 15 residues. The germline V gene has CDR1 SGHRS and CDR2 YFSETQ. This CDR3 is CASSLRQGSGYEQYF. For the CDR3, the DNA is TGCGCCAGCAGCCTAAGACAGGGAAGCGGTTACGAGCAGTACTTC.

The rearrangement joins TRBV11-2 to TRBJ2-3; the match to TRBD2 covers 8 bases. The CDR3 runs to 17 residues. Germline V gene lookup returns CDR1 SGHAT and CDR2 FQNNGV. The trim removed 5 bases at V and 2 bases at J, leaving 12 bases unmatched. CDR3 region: CASSLLAGGITTDTQYF. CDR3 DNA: TGTGCCAGCAGCCTCCTCGCGGGGGGAATTACCACAGATACGCAGTATTTT.

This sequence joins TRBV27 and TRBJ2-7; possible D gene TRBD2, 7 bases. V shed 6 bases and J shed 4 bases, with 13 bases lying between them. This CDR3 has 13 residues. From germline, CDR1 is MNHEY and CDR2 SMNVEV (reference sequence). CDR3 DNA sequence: TGTGCCAGCAGCCTAGGGGGGGAGTACGAGCAGTACTTC. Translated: CASSLGGEYEQYF.

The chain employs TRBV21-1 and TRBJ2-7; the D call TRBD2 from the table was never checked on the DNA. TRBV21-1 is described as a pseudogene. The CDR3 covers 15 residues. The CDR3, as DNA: TGTGCCAGCAGCCGCCGGGATTTTCCGGGCTACGAGCAGTACTTC. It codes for CASSRRDFPGYEQYF.

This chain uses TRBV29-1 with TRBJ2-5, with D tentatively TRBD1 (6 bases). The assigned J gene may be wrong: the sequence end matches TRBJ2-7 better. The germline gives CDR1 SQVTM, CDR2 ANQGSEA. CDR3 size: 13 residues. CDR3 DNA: TGCAGCGTCCGGTCGACAGGCTCTCGCGAGCAGTACTTC. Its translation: CSVRSTGSREQYF.

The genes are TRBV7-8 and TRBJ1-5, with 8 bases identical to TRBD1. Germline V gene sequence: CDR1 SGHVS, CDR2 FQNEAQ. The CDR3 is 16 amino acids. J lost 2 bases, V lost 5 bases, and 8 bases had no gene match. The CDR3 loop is CASSPRQGKGNQPQHF. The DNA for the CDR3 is TGTGCCAGCAGCCCCAGACAGGGGAAGGGCAATCAGCCCCAGCATTTT.

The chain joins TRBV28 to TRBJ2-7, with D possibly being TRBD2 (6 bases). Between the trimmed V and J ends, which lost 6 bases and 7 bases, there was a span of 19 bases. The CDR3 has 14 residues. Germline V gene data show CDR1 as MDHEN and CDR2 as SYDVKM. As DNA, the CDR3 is TGTGCCAGCAGCGCCGTTGGGGAGGCAGGAGAGCAGTACTTC. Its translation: CASSAVGEAGEQYF.

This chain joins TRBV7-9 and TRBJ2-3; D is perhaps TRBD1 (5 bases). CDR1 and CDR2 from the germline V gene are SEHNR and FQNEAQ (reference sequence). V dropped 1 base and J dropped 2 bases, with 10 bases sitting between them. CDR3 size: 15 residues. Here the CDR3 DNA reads TGTGCCAGCAGCTTAGGGGGCGTTAACACAGATACGCAGTATTTT. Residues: CASSLGGVNTDTQYF.

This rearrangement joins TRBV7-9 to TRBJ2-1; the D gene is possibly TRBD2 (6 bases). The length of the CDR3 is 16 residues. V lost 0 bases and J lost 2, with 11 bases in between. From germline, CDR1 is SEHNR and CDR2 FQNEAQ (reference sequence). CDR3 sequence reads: CASSLAGGNPYNEQFF. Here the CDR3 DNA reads TGTGCCAGCAGCTTAGCGGGCGGGAACCCCTACAATGAGCAGTTCTTC. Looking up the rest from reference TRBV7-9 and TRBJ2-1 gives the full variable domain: DTGVSQNPRHKITKRGQNVTFRCDPISEHNRLYWYRQTLGQGPEFLTYFQNEAQLEKSRLLSDRFSAERPKGSFSTLEIQRTEQGDSAMYLCASSLAGGNPYNEQFFGPGTRLTVL.

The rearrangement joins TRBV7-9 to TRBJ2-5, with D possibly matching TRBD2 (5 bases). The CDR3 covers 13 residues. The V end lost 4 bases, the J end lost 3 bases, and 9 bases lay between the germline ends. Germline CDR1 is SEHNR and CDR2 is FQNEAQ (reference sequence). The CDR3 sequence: CASSWPGEETQYF. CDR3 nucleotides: TGTGCCAGCAGCTGGCCCGGGGAAGAGACCCAGTACTTC. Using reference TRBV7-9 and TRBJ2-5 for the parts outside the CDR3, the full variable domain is DTGVSQNPRHKITKRGQNVTFRCDPISEHNRLYWYRQTLGQGPEFLTYFQNEAQLEKSRLLSDRFSAERPKGSFSTLEIQRTEQGDSAMYLCASSWPGEETQYFGPGTRLLVL.

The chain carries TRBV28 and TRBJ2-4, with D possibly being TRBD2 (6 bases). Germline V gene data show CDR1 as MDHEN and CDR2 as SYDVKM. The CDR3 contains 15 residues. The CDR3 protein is CAVSPAGIAKNIQYF. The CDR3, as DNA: TGTGCAGTCAGTCCCGCGGGAATAGCCAAAAACATTCAGTACTTC.

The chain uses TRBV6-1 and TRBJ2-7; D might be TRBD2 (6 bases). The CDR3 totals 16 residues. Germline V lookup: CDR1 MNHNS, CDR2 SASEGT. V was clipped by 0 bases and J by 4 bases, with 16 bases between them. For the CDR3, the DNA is TGTGCCAGCAGTGAAGCGCTTCAGGGACTTCTGTACGAGCAGTACTTC. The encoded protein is CASSEALQGLLYEQYF.

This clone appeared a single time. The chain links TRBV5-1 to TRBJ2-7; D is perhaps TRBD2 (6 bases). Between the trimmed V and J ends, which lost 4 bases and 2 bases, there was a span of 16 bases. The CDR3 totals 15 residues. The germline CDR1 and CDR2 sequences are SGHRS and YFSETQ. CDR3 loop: CASSLRLGGTYEQYF. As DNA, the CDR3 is TGCGCCAGCAGCCTCCGGTTGGGCGGGACCTACGAGCAGTACTTC. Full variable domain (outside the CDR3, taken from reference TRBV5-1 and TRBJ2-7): KAGVTQTPRYLIKTRGQQVTLSCSPISGHRSVSWYQQTPGQGLQFLFEYFSETQRNKGNFPGRFSGRQFSNSRSEMNVSTLELGDSALYLCASSLRLGGTYEQYFGPGTRLTVT.

The CDR3 DNA is TGTGCCAGTAGTAGGGACAGGGGGCCGGGAACTGAAGCTTTCTTT. It translates to CASSRDRGPGTEAFF. The J gene is TRBJ1-1, the V gene TRBV19, with 12 bases that match TRBD1. The germline V gene has CDR1 LNHDA and CDR2 SQIVND (reference sequence). Losses at the gene ends were 4 bases for V and 5 bases for J; bases not matched to a gene: 5. The CDR3 covers 15 residues.

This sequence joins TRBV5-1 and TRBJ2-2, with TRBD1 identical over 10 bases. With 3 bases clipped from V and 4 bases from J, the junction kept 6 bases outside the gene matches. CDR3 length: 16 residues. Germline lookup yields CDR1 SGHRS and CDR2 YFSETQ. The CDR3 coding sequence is TGCGCCAGCAGCTCCGCAGGGACAGGGGCCACCGGGGAGCTGTTTTTT. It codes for CASSSAGTGATGELFF.